The 19 T cell receptor beta chains listed next were all sequenced from one sample in a study of blood T cell repertoires in COVID-19. Using immunoSEQ multiplex PCR, the repertoire was profiled, and TCRdb retains in-frame clones only, with some absent. The sample has around 220,000 clones; about 93% are singletons. Source material: PBMCs or T cells enriched from blood (not recorded which). Receptor source: a woman between 18 and 29 years old who had recovered from COVID-19.

This chain connects TRBV9 to TRBJ2-3, with a weak D call TRBD1 (5 bases). Germline V lookup: CDR1 SGDLS, CDR2 YYNGEE. The CDR3 runs 16 residues. V was pared by 0 bases and J by 3 bases, with 14 bases between. CDR3 sequence reads: CASSVEGAGFTDTQYF. The CDR3 DNA follows: TGTGCCAGCAGCGTAGAAGGGGCCGGTTTTACAGATACGCAGTATTTT.

This clone occurred once. This chain joins TRBV7-9 and TRBJ2-1, with 8 bases matching TRBD1. V lost 4 bases and J lost 2; bases outside the gene matches: 4. This CDR3 has 15 amino acids. Germline loops: CDR1 SEHNR, CDR2 FQNEAQ (reference sequence). The CDR3 region is CASSSRDRPYNEQFF. CDR3 sequence (DNA): TGTGCCAGCAGCTCCCGGGACAGGCCCTACAATGAGCAGTTCTTC.

The sample holds a few counts of this clone. This chain uses TRBV19 with TRBJ2-7, with 7 bases fitting TRBD1. V was pared by 6 bases and J by 0 bases, with 8 bases of the junction left unmatched. Germline lookup yields CDR1 LNHDA and CDR2 SQIVND (reference sequence). This CDR3 has 15 amino acids. The CDR3 protein is CASRDGTAFSYEQYF. The CDR3 DNA reads as TGTGCCAGTAGGGATGGGACAGCATTCTCCTACGAGCAGTACTTC.

This chain links TRBV28 with TRBJ1-1, with 12 bases identical to TRBD1. Germline lookup yields CDR1 MDHEN and CDR2 SYDVKM. The CDR3 spans 14 residues. V was clipped by 6 bases and J by 8 bases; unmatched bases: 7. CDR3 protein: CASSTYGTGGEAFF. The CDR3 bases are TGTGCCAGCAGCACCTACGGGACAGGGGGCGAAGCTTTCTTT.

V is TRBV4-3 and J is TRBJ1-5, with 9 positions matching TRBD1. The CDR3 totals 17 residues. V gave up 0 bases and J gave up 4 bases; unmatched junction bases: 7. The V gene's germline CDR1 is LGHNA and CDR2 YSLEER. CDR3: CASSQDATGGGNQPQHF. Written as DNA, the CDR3 is TGCGCCAGCAGCCAAGATGCCACAGGGGGCGGTAATCAGCCCCAGCATTTT.

V is TRBV6-5 and J is TRBJ1-4; D might be TRBD1 (6 bases). Trimming shortened V by 7 bases and J by 7 bases, and 19 bases separated the two germline ends. The CDR3 contains 15 residues. Germline lookup yields CDR1 MNHEY and CDR2 SVGAGI. The CDR3 DNA follows: TGTGCCAGCACACAGTTAGGGGGATCGGGTGAAAAACTGTTTTTT. Translation gives CASTQLGGSGEKLFF.

The chain recombines TRBV6-5 with TRBJ1-5; TRBD1 matches at 7 bases. Germline V gives CDR1 MNHEY, CDR2 SVGAGI. This CDR3 contains 14 residues. Trimming cost V 5 bases and J 7 bases; bases outside gene matches: 8. CDR3 bases: TGTGCCAGCAGTCTTCGACAGGGTGGGCAGCCCCAGCATTTT. It codes for CASSLRQGGQPQHF.

This chain connects TRBV5-6 to TRBJ2-7, with TRBD1 matching 10 bases. In germline, CDR1 is SGHDT, CDR2 YYEEEE. After removal of 1 base from V and 1 base from J, the junction contained 2 bases not matched to a gene. CDR3 length equals 15 residues. The chain's CDR3 is CASSLPGQGSYEQYF. CDR3 coding DNA: TGTGCCAGCAGCTTGCCGGGACAGGGGTCCTACGAGCAGTACTTC.

This clone was counted once. In nucleotides, the CDR3 is TGTGCCAGCAGCCAACCTCACGGGGCCGGGGAGCTGTTTTTT. Translating it yields CASSQPHGAGELFF. The chain carries TRBV3-1 (or the pseudogene TRBV3-2) and TRBJ2-2; D might be TRBD2 (5 bases). V was cut by 2 bases and J by 6 bases, with 10 bases left in between. The CDR3 runs 14 residues. The V gene's germline CDR1 is LGHDT and CDR2 YNNKEL (reference sequence).

The V and J genes are TRBV12-3 or TRBV12-4 and TRBJ1-3, with no clear D. The CDR3 runs 13 residues. V lost 5 bases and J 0 bases, leaving 5 bases between the germline ends. CDR3 region: CASSPYSGNTIYF. CDR3 bases: TGTGCCAGCAGTCCTTACTCTGGAAACACCATATATTTT.

Only a few counts were recorded for this clone. V is TRBV19 and J is TRBJ2-5; TRBD2 matches 9 bases. The CDR3 runs 15 residues. V gave up 6 bases and J gave up 5 bases; unmatched junction bases: 10. Germline assignment: CDR1 LNHDA and CDR2 SQIVND (reference sequence). The CDR3 loop is CASRTSAGGEETQYF. Written as DNA, the CDR3 is TGTGCCAGTAGAACTAGCGCGGGAGGGGAGGAGACCCAGTACTTC.

V is TRBV7-8 and J is TRBJ2-7, with a tentative D call TRBD2 (6 bases). V lost 7 bases and J 3 bases, leaving 31 bases between the germline ends. This CDR3 has 19 residues. Looked up from germline, CDR1 is SGHVS and CDR2 is FQNEAQ. Here the CDR3 reads CASIESRFLLASGNYEQYF. The CDR3 bases are TGTGCCAGCATCGAATCCCGATTCCTACTAGCCAGCGGTAACTACGAGCAGTACTTC.

The chain links TRBV7-2 to TRBJ2-5; 13 bases match TRBD2. In germline, CDR1 is SGHTA, CDR2 FQGNSA. This CDR3 has 16 amino acids. V gave up 5 bases and J gave up 2 bases; unmatched junction bases: 5. CDR3 protein: CASSPWTSGSQETQYF. The CDR3 DNA is TGTGCCAGCAGCCCCTGGACTAGCGGGAGTCAAGAGACCCAGTACTTC.

The J gene is TRBJ1-5, the V gene TRBV27, with a tentative D call TRBD1 (5 bases). The CDR3 sequence is 14 residues long. V was pared by 3 bases and J by 4 bases, with 10 bases between. Germline loops: CDR1 MNHEY, CDR2 SMNVEV (reference sequence). CDR3 loop: CASSFAGGNQPQHF. CDR3 sequence (DNA): TGTGCCAGCAGTTTCGCTGGGGGGAATCAGCCCCAGCATTTT.

This clone was picked up one time. V is TRBV7-9 and J is TRBJ2-1; the D gene is possibly TRBD1 (6 bases). The CDR3 totals 15 residues. From germline, CDR1 is SEHNR and CDR2 FQNEAQ (reference sequence). Trimming removed 2 bases from V and 2 bases from J, with 10 bases in between. The chain's CDR3 is CASSLQGRAYNEQFF. For the CDR3, the DNA is TGTGCCAGCAGCTTACAGGGGCGCGCCTACAATGAGCAGTTCTTC.

The chain combines TRBV19 with TRBJ2-1, with D possibly being TRBD2 (6 bases). This CDR3 has 12 residues. CDR1 is LNHDA, CDR2 SQIVND, per germline (reference sequence). V dropped 6 bases and J dropped 10 bases, with 13 bases sitting between them. CDR3 sequence (DNA): TGTGCCAGTAGGCATCTGGCGGGGGAGCAGTTCTTC. Protein product: CASRHLAGEQFF.

Worth noting for this clone: The junction and the germline gene differ at one end; a read error may be behind it. The chain has TRBV7-9 and TRBJ2-2; D possibly matches TRBD1 or TRBD2 (9 bases each). Germline-derived CDR1 and CDR2 are SEHNR and FQNEAQ (reference sequence). CDR3 length: 16 residues. The CDR3 here is CASSLAGQGNTGELFF. Written as DNA, the CDR3 is TGTGCCAGCAGCCTAGCGGGACAGGGGAACACCGGGGAGCTGTTTTTT.

This clone occurred once. The CDR3 here is CASSQDPLSPPQHF. The CDR3 DNA sequence: TGTGCCAGCAGCCAAGACCCCCTTTCCCCCCCCCAGCATTTT. The chain couples TRBV4-2 to TRBJ1-5; D gene uncertain. The CDR3 runs 14 residues. V was trimmed by 0 bases and J by 10 bases, leaving 13 bases between them. Germline V lookup: CDR1 LGHNA, CDR2 YNFKEQ.

The V gene is TRBV6-4, the J gene TRBJ2-1; 15 bases map to TRBD2. Germline V gene lookup returns CDR1 MRHNA and CDR2 SNTAGT. V dropped 9 bases and J dropped 9; count of bases not matched to a gene: 12. This CDR3 contains 16 residues. The DNA for the CDR3 is TGTGCCAGTTCCGGACTAGCGGGAGGGCCGGCGGGTGAGCAGTTCTTC. Amino acid sequence: CASSGLAGGPAGEQFF.